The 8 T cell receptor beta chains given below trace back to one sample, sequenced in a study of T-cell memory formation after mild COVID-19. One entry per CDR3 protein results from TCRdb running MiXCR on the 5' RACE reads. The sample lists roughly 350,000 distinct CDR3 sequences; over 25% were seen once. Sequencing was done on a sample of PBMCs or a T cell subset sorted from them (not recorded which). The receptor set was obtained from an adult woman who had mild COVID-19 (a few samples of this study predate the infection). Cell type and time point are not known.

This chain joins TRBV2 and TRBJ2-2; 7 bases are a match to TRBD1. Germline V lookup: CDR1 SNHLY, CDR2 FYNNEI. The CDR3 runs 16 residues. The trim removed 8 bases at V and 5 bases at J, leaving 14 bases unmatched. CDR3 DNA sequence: TGTGCCAGCCGCCCGAGAGGGACAGTCGAAACCGGGGAGCTGTTTTTT. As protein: CASRPRGTVETGELFF.

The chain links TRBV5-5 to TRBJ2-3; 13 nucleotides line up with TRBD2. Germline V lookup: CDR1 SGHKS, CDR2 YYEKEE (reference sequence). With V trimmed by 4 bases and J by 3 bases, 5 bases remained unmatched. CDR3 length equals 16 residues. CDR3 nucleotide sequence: TGTGCCAGCAGCCGCCGGACTAGCGGGGGAACAGATACGCAGTATTTT. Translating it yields CASSRRTSGGTDTQYF. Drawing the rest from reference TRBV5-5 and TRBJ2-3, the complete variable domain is DAGVTQSPTHLIKTRGQQVTLRCSPISGHKSVSWYQQVLGQGPQFIFQYYEKEERGRGNFPDRFSARQFPNYSSELNVNALLLGDSALYLCASSRRTSGGTDTQYFGPGTRLTVL.

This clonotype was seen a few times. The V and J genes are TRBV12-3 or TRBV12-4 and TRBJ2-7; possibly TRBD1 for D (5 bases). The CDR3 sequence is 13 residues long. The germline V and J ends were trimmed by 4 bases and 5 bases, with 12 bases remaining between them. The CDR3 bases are TGTGCCAGCAGTTGGCAGGGTATCCACGAGCAGTACTTC. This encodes CASSWQGIHEQYF.

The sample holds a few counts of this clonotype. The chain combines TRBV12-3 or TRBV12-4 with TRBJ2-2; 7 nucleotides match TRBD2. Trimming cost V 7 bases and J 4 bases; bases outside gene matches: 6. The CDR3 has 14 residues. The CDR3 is CASTPGGVTGELFF. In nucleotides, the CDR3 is TGTGCCAGCACCCCGGGGGGAGTCACCGGGGAGCTGTTTTTT.

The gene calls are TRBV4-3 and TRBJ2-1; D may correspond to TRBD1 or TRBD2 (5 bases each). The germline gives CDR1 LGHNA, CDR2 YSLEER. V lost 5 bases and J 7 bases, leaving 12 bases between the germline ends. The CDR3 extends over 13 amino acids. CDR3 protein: CASSGTLWNEQFF. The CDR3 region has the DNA TGCGCCAGCAGCGGGACCCTCTGGAATGAGCAGTTCTTC.

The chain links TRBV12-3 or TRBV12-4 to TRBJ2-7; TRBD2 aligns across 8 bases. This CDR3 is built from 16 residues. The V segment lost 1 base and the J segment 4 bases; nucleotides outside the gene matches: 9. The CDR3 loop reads CASSLGLGGGLYEQYF. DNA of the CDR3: TGTGCCAGCAGTTTAGGCCTCGGGGGGGGATTATACGAGCAGTACTTC.

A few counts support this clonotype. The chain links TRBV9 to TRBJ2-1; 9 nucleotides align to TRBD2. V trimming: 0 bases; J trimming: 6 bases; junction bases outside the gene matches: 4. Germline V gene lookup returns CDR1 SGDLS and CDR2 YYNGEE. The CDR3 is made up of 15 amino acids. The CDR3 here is CASSVVGTSSNEQFF. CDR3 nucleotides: TGTGCCAGCAGCGTAGTTGGGACTAGCAGCAATGAGCAGTTCTTC.

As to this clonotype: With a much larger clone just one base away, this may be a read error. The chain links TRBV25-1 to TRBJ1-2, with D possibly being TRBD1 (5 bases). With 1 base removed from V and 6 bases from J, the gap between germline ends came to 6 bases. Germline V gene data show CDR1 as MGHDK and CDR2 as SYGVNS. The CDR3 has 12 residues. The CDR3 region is CASSEFRDGYTF. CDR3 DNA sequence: TGTGCCAGCAGTGAATTCAGGGATGGCTACACCTTC.